The 7 T cell receptor beta chains presented below share a single source sample, sequenced in a study of CD8 T cells in ankylosing spondylitis. Study-level results: A motif in TCR beta, a set of 8 or 9 highly homologous variants, appeared characteristic of ankylosing spondylitis blood.

Using its own MiXCR run on the 5' RACE reads, TCRdb lists one record per CDR3 protein. The data show around 490,000 distinct CDR3 sequences, about 5.4% seen once. These receptors' targets are unknown. The specimen was blood, either unsorted or a sorted T cell fraction (not recorded which). The receptors derive from a male donor with ankylosing spondylitis.

This clonotype occurred many times. J is TRBJ2-1 and V is TRBV4-1; a possible D gene is TRBD2 (7 bases). With 4 bases removed from V and 7 bases from J, the gap between germline ends came to 14 bases. The CDR3 consists of 14 residues. The germline V gene has CDR1 MGHRA and CDR2 YSYEKL. The CDR3 region is CASSRPSGTNEQFF. DNA of the CDR3: TGCGCCAGCAGCCGACCCAGCGGGACAAATGAGCAGTTCTTC.

This clonotype was observed many times. The chain has TRBV24-1 and TRBJ2-7; 7 bases are a match to TRBD1. This CDR3 has 12 residues. V gave up 9 bases and J gave up 5 bases; unmatched junction bases: 6. CDR1 and CDR2 from the germline V gene are KGHDR and SFDVKD. DNA for the CDR3: TGTGCCACCTCATCGACAGGGCACGAGCAGTACTTC. This translates into CATSSTGHEQYF.

Many counts were recorded for this clonotype. V is TRBV6-1 and J is TRBJ1-1; D is ambiguous. Germline V gives CDR1 MNHNS, CDR2 SASEGT. There are 13 residues in the CDR3. Trimming removed 5 bases from V and 9 bases from J, with 16 bases in between. The CDR3 DNA reads as TGTGCCAGCAGTCCTCCGGGGAGGGTACAAGCTTTCTTT. This sequence encodes CASSPPGRVQAFF.

The table lists this clonotype with many counts. The chain couples TRBV29-1 to TRBJ1-3; the D is unclear. CDR1 and CDR2 (germline): SQVTM, ANQGSEA. CDR3 size: 13 residues. The V and J ends lost 5 bases and 0 bases respectively, with 8 bases between them. CDR3 coding DNA: TGCAGCGTTCCAGCCGTCTCTGGAAACACCATATATTTT. It is translated as CSVPAVSGNTIYF. Supplemented by reference TRBV29-1 and TRBJ1-3, the full variable domain reads SAVISQKPSRDICQRGTSLTIQCQVDSQVTMMFWYRQQPGQSLTLIATANQGSEATYESGFVIDKFPISRPNLTFSTLTVSNMSPEDSSIYLCSVPAVSGNTIYFGEGSWLTVV.

This clonotype was observed many times. This chain links TRBV5-1 with TRBJ2-2, with D possibly called TRBD1 or TRBD2 (5 bases each). The CDR3 length is 15 residues. Germline V CDR1 and CDR2: SGHRS, YFSETQ. Between the trimmed V and J ends, which lost 2 bases and 1 base, there was a span of 9 bases. The CDR3 reads CASSLGTRNTGELFF. For the CDR3, the DNA is TGCGCCAGCAGCTTAGGGACCCGGAACACCGGGGAGCTGTTTTTT.

The sample holds many counts of this clonotype. The V and J genes are TRBV7-9 and TRBJ1-2, with D tentatively TRBD1 (6 bases). From germline, CDR1 is SEHNR and CDR2 FQNEAQ (reference sequence). V shed 8 bases and J shed 6 bases, with 13 bases lying between them. The CDR3 loop spans 12 amino acids. CDR3 nucleotide sequence: TGTGCCAGCGCAGGGGACGACGATGGCTACACCTTC. Its translation is CASAGDDDGYTF.

This clonotype showed up just a few times. V and J are TRBV6-5 and TRBJ1-6, with D uncertain. Trimming took off 3 bases at V and 5 bases at J, with 14 bases between the two ends. Germline loops: CDR1 MNHEY, CDR2 SVGAGI. The CDR3 covers 16 residues. DNA of the CDR3: TGTGCCAGCAGTTATCGTCGGACGGCAGATAATTCACCCCTCCACTTT. Residues: CASSYRRTADNSPLHF.